This TCR beta chain was identified during a study of human T cells and chemical hapten exposure. Time point denoted: patch test 2, 6 weeks after DPC sensitization. Treatment in this sample: therapeutic diphenylcyclopropenone sensitization with weekly scalp DPC. This CDR3 is built from 17 residues. Trimming shortened V by 1 base and J by 4 bases, and 19 bases separated the two germline ends. Germline CDR1 reads LGHNA; CDR2 reads YSLEER. The sample holds many counts of this clonotype. Its specificity is not known. Findings and caveats of the study: Every donor had alopecia, and their immune response may therefore differ from healthy people's. Expanded TCRs produced significantly more large CDR3 similarity clusters than controls did. Sensitizing to DPC left TCRs with a frequency above 1 in 1000 unaltered.

Individual cDNA molecules had unique molecular identifiers attached to them by the library. TCRdb redid the calling of the RACE reads with MiXCR, one entry per CDR3 protein. Among approximately 120,000 distinct CDR3 sequences listed, roughly 10% were seen once. The sequence derives from a woman aged 40-49 years with alopecia areata. Some clones in this sample may be carry-over from other donors' samples. The chain combines TRBV4-3 with TRBJ1-2; D may be TRBD1 (5 bases). Specimen: whole blood, collected in connection with sensitization to the hapten diphenylcyclopropenone (DPC). The CDR3 bases are TGCGCCAGCAGCCAAGGGTTGCGGCAGGGCGGCGGCTATGGCTACACCTTC. Translating it yields CASSQGLRQGGGYGYTF.